The clone carrying this T cell receptor beta chain was detected only a few times. The antigen is undetermined. Other DNA sequences in the same sample also yield this CDR3. This specimen comes from a study of shared clonotypes between healthy human individuals. The germline V gene has CDR1 SGHRS and CDR2 YFSETQ. Trimming took 0 bases from V and 0 from J, leaving 3 bases between them. CDR3 length: 13 residues. Study-level points and caveats: Few donors limited the genetic and exposure-history diversity represented. Relative to their counterparts shared across all four donors, non-shared clonotypes exhibited diminished generation probabilities.

The protocol was immunoSEQ multiplex PCR, while the TCRdb copy is restricted to in-frame clones and leaves out a portion. The table includes over a million clones, 78% detected once. The rearrangement uses TRBV5-1 and TRBJ1-1, with D unclear. The clonotype comes from a man younger than 35 in good health. Some clones in this sample may be carry-over from other donors' samples. The sample consisted of memory CD4+ T cells from PBMCs. Subset given: CD45RA-negative fraction. CDR3 sequence (DNA): TGCGCCAGCAGCTTGGAATTGAACACTGAAGCTTTCTTT. It encodes CASSLELNTEAFF.